This note documents a single T cell receptor beta chain sequence. This sample stems from a study of blood T cell repertoires in COVID-19. For the study at large: COVID-19 samples collected from the United States, Italy and Spain covered acute and convalescent phases.

V was clipped by 0 bases and J by 2 bases, with 8 bases between them. The CDR3 runs to 14 residues. The germline V gene encodes CDR1 SGHNT and CDR2 YYREEE (reference sequence). Authors' methods: Using reference gene primer amplification, nucleated cell counts were estimated. The method was immunoSEQ multiplex PCR; TCRdb's version includes in-frame clones alone and lacks a portion of them. V, J and clone size were drawn from that table, and D and trimming were deduced from the DNA. The data show 90,000 or so clones, with approximately 91% seen just once and about 1.8% held by the top ten. Specimen: peripheral blood. The chain uses TRBV5-4 and TRBJ1-1; no clear D gene. The clonotype comes from a human donor with active COVID-19. The donor label of this sample is uncertain. As DNA, the CDR3 is TGTGCCAGCAGCTTGGACGGCGGTAACACTGAAGCTTTCTTT. The encoded protein is CASSLDGGNTEAFF. The whole variable domain, filled in from reference TRBV5-4 and TRBJ1-1, reads ETGVTQSPTHLIKTRGQQVTLRCSSQSGHNTVSWYQQALGQGPQFIFQYYREEENGRGNFPPRFSGLQFPNYSSELNVNALELDDSALYLCASSLDGGNTEAFFGQGTRLTVV.